A single sample gave rise to the 17 T cell receptor beta chains below, sequenced in a study of naive and memory T cell subsets. Treatment described: skin biopsy from PPD injection site in Mantoux-positive individual. The library had UMIs added by 3' ligation of an oligonucleotide to TCR cDNA. Four PCR rounds used nested alpha and beta constant region primers plus the SP2 primer. TCRdb passed the UMI-ligation and nested PCR reads through MiXCR, listing each CDR3 protein once. Here the sample spans about 37,000 distinct CDR3 sequences, roughly 11% being singletons. The sequencing here drew on skin, taken from a tuberculin skin test site. Every receptor here comes from an adult in good health.

This clonotype was seen at least ten times. At one end, the junction sequence differs from germline, possibly due to a read error. The rearrangement uses TRBV6-1 and TRBJ2-5, with D perhaps TRBD1 (5 bases). The CDR3 consists of 15 residues. In germline, CDR1 is MNHNS, CDR2 SASEGT. The CDR3 reads CASREGPDRIETQYF. The CDR3 DNA reads TGTGCCAGCAGAGAAGGCCCCGACAGAATAGAGACCCAGTACTTC.

This clonotype was detected ten times or more. This chain links TRBV12-3 or TRBV12-4 with TRBJ1-1; no clear D. The length of the CDR3 is 13 residues. Trimming took 6 bases from V and 0 from J, leaving 8 bases between them. The CDR3 loop reads CASRTTVNTEAFF. The CDR3 nucleotides read TGTGCCAGCAGGACGACGGTGAACACTGAAGCTTTCTTT.

This rearrangement joins TRBV19 to TRBJ2-6, with D unclear. Germline CDR1 reads LNHDA; CDR2 reads SQIVND (reference sequence). V gave up 5 bases and J gave up 0 bases, with 5 bases separating them. The CDR3 runs to 14 residues. CDR3 residues: CASSSHSGANVLTF. CDR3 nucleotides: TGTGCCAGTAGTTCCCACTCTGGGGCCAACGTCCTGACTTTC.

The chain is built from TRBV19 and TRBJ1-6; unclear D gene. V gave up 3 bases and J gave up 6 bases, with 12 bases separating them. CDR3 size: 15 residues. Germline CDR1 reads LNHDA; CDR2 reads SQIVND (reference sequence). CDR3 nucleotides: TGTGCCAGTAGTATCCCCGGACGGATTAATTCACCCCTCCACTTT. Residues: CASSIPGRINSPLHF. Full variable domain (missing parts from reference TRBV19 and TRBJ1-6): DGGITQSPKYLFRKEGQNVTLSCEQNLNHDAMYWYRQDPGQGLRLIYYSQIVNDFQKGDIAEGYSVSREKKESFPLTVTSAQKNPTAFYLCASSIPGRINSPLHFGNGTRLTVT.

This clonotype was seen repeatedly, ten times or more. The chain uses TRBV7-6 and TRBJ2-3, with TRBD2 identical over 10 bases. V lost 2 bases, J lost 1 base, and 12 bases stayed unmatched. CDR3 size: 19 residues. Germline lookup yields CDR1 SGHVS and CDR2 FNYEAQ. The CDR3 is CASSLMGTSASTRTDTQYF. In nucleotides, the CDR3 is TGTGCCAGCAGCTTAATGGGGACTAGCGCTTCCACTCGCACAGATACGCAGTATTTT.

DNA of the CDR3: TGTGCCAGCAGCTTCGGTCTAGCGGGACGGAATGAGCAGTTCTTC. Amino acid sequence: CASSFGLAGRNEQFF. The chain recombines TRBV5-4 with TRBJ2-1; 9 bases match TRBD2. Germline lookup yields CDR1 SGHNT and CDR2 YYREEE (reference sequence). The CDR3 length is 15 residues. The ends lost 2 bases at V and 7 bases at J; junction bases unmatched: 7.

The chain carries TRBV19 and TRBJ1-2; TRBD1 aligns across 7 bases. CDR3 length equals 14 residues. V shed 7 bases and J 1 base; nucleotides not matched to a gene: 6. Looked up from germline, CDR1 is LNHDA and CDR2 is SQIVND (reference sequence). CDR3 DNA sequence: TGTGCCAGTACCCAGGGACAGCTTAACTATGGCTACACCTTC. It codes for CASTQGQLNYGYTF.

V usage is TRBV19 and J usage is TRBJ2-1; tentatively, D is TRBD2 (6 bases). Trimming stripped 5 bases from V and 0 bases from J, with 11 bases between. Germline lookup yields CDR1 LNHDA and CDR2 SQIVND (reference sequence). CDR3 length: 15 residues. CDR3 residues: CASSVGSLSYNEQFF. In nucleotides, the CDR3 is TGTGCCAGTAGTGTCGGGAGTCTCTCCTACAATGAGCAGTTCTTC.

The rearrangement joins TRBV20-1 to TRBJ2-2, with a possible D match to TRBD2 (5 bases). The V gene lost 0 bases and the J gene lost 1 base, with 6 bases spanning the gap. This CDR3 contains 14 residues. Germline V gene data show CDR1 as DFQATT and CDR2 as SNEGSKA (reference sequence). CDR3 sequence reads: CSARERGNTGELFF. DNA of the CDR3: TGCAGTGCTAGAGAACGGGGGAACACCGGGGAGCTGTTTTTT.

This clonotype was picked up a small number of times. The V call is TRBV2, the J call TRBJ2-1; D unclear. Germline CDR1 and CDR2: SNHLY and FYNNEI. The CDR3 contains 13 residues. Trimming took 3 bases from V and 4 from J, leaving 7 bases between them. Here the CDR3 DNA reads TGTGCCAGCAGTGATGAGGAATACAATGAGCAGTTCTTC. Its protein is CASSDEEYNEQFF.

This clonotype is labeled as medium-sized (0.01 to 0.1%). The chain couples TRBV5-1 to TRBJ2-7, with 7 bases identical to TRBD2. The CDR3 is 15 residues long. Trimming removed 0 bases from V and 0 bases from J; junction bases left unmatched: 3. The germline V gene encodes CDR1 SGHRS and CDR2 YFSETQ. DNA of the CDR3: TGCGCCAGCAGCTTGGCTAGCGGCCTCTCCTACGAGCAGTACTTC. It is translated as CASSLASGLSYEQYF.

This clonotype was seen only a few times. The gene calls are TRBV20-1 and TRBJ2-1; TRBD2 agrees at 13 bases. CDR3 length: 18 amino acids. Germline loops: CDR1 DFQATT, CDR2 SNEGSKA (reference sequence). With V trimmed by 8 bases and J by 2 bases, 15 bases remained unmatched. CDR3 sequence: CSLVQTGLAGPTYNEQFF. As DNA, the CDR3 is TGCAGTCTAGTCCAAACGGGACTAGCGGGACCAACCTACAATGAGCAGTTCTTC.

The sample holds a few counts of this clonotype. V usage is TRBV19 and J usage is TRBJ1-5, with D possibly TRBD1 on 6 matching bases. The V end was cut by 3 bases, the J end by 5 bases, with 11 bases between. The CDR3 contains 14 residues. Germline CDR1 reads LNHDA; CDR2 reads SQIVND (reference sequence). The DNA for the CDR3 is TGTGCCAGTAGTATCACTCAGGGGTATCAGCCCCAGCATTTT. The encoded protein is CASSITQGYQPQHF.

This clonotype was detected a few times. J is TRBJ2-1 and V is TRBV5-1, with 10 nucleotides matching TRBD2. The V segment lost 4 bases and the J segment 9 bases; nucleotides outside the gene matches: 10. This CDR3 contains 15 residues. Germline V CDR1 and CDR2: SGHRS, YFSETQ. The CDR3 region is CASSPWASGSVEQFF. The DNA of the CDR3 is TGCGCCAGCAGCCCGTGGGCTAGCGGGAGTGTTGAGCAGTTCTTC.

The chain couples TRBV19 to TRBJ2-1; 10 nucleotides agree with TRBD2. The CDR3 is made up of 15 amino acids. Germline assignment: CDR1 LNHDA and CDR2 SQIVND (reference sequence). Trimming at V came to 3 bases and at J to 7 bases, leaving 6 bases not matched to a gene. The CDR3 here is CASSILSSGGNEQFF. In DNA, the CDR3 is TGTGCCAGTAGTATTTTGTCTAGCGGGGGAAATGAGCAGTTCTTC.

This clonotype was observed a handful of times. V is TRBV19 and J is TRBJ2-1; D might be TRBD2 (5 bases). CDR1 is LNHDA and CDR2 is SQIVND in the germline V gene (reference sequence). Trimming removed 3 bases at V and 10 bases at J, with 13 bases between. The CDR3 extends over 13 amino acids. CDR3 in DNA: TGTGCCAGTAGTATCGTAGAGAGGAGGGAGCAGTTCTTC. It translates to CASSIVERREQFF.

This clonotype is labeled medium-sized. This chain links TRBV29-1 with TRBJ2-1; D ambiguous. Germline V lookup: CDR1 SQVTM, CDR2 ANQGSEA. The V and J ends lost 3 bases and 1 base respectively, with 4 bases between them. This CDR3 is 12 amino acids long. The CDR3 protein is CSVDVSYNEQFF. CDR3 in DNA: TGCAGCGTTGATGTTTCCTACAATGAGCAGTTCTTC.